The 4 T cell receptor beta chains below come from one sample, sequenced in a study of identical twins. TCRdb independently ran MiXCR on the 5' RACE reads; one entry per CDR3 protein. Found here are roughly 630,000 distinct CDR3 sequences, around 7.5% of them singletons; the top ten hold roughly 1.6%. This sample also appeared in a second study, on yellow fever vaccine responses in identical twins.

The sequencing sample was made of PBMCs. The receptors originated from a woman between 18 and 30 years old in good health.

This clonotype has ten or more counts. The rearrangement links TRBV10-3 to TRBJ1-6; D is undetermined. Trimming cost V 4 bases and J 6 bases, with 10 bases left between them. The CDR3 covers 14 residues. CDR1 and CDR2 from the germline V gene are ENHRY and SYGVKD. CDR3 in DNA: TGTGCCATCAGTGGCCCAAACAGTAATTCACCCCTCCACTTT. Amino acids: CAISGPNSNSPLHF.

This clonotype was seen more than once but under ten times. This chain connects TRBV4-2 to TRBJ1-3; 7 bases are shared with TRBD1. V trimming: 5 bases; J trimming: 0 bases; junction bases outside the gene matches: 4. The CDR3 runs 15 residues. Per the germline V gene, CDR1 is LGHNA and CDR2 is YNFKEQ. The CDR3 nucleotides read TGTGCCAGCAGCGAACAGGGGTCCTCTGGAAACACCATATATTTT. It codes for CASSEQGSSGNTIYF.

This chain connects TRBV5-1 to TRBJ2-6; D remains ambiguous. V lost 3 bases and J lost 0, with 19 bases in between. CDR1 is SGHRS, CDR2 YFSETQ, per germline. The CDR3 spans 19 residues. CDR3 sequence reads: CASSSLSPTPGSGANVLTF. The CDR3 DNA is TGCGCCAGCAGCTCCCTCAGTCCCACCCCAGGCTCTGGGGCCAACGTCCTGACTTTC.

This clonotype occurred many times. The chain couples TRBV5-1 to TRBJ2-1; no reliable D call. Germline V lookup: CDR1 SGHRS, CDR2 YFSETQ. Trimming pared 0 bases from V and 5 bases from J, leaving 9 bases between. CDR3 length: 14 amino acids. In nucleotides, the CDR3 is TGCGCCAGCAGCTTGGAAAGACCGAACAATGAGCAGTTCTTC. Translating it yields CASSLERPNNEQFF.